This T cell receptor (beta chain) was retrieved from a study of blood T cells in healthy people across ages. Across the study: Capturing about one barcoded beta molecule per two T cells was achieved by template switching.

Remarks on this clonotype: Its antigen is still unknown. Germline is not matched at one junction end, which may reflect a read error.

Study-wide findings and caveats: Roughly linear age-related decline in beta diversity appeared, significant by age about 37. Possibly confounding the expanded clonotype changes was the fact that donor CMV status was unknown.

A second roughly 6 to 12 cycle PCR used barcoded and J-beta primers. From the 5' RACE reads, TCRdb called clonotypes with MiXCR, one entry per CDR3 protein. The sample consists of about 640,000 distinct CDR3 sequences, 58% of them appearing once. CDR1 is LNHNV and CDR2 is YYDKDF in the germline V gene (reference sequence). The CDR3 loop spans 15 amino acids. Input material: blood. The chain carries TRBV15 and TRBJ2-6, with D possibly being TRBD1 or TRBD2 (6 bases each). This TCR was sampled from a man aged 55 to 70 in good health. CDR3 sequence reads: CATSRDPGEASVLTF. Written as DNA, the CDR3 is TGTGCCACCAGCAGAGATCCAGGGGAGGCCAGCGTCCTGACTTTC.